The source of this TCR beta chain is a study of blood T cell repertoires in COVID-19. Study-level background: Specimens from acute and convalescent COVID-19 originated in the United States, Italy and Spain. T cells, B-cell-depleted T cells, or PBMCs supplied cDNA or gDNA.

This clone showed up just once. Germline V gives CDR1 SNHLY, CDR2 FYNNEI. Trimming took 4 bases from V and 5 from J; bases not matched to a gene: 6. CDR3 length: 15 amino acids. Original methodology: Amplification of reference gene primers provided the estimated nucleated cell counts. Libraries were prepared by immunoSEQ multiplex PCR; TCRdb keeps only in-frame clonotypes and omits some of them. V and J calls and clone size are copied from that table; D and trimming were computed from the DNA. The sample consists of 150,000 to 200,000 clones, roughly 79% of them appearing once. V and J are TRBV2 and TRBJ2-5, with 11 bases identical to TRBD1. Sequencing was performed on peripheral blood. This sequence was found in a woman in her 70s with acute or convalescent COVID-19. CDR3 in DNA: TGTGCCAGCAGTGGGACAGGGGGCCTCGCGGAGACCCAGTACTTC. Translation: CASSGTGGLAETQYF.